Listed here are 5 T cell receptor beta chains from one sample, sequenced in a study of T cells in Graves' hyperthyroidism and ophthalmopathy. TCR beta CDR3 regions were amplified from RNA. In the first-round RT-PCR of the TCR CDR3, the HTBI primer set was used. TCRdb re-analysed the multiplex PCR reads in MiXCR, keeping a single row per CDR3 protein. The sample has 600,000 to 850,000 distinct CDR3 sequences; 18% are singletons. The sequenced material came from blood. These receptors all stem from a woman aged 45-65 years with Graves' hyperthyroidism that later progressed to Graves' ophthalmopathy.

The genes are TRBV6-5 and TRBJ1-2, with D unresolved. This CDR3 is built from 15 residues. CDR1 MNHEY and CDR2 SVGAGI come from the germline V gene. V shed 0 bases and J shed 1 base, with 9 bases lying between them. The CDR3: CASSYSSWDNYGYTF. The DNA for the CDR3 is TGTGCCAGCAGTTACTCGAGCTGGGATAACTATGGCTACACCTTC.

The chain couples TRBV4-1 to TRBJ1-6; maybe TRBD1 (6 bases). CDR1 and CDR2 (germline): MGHRA, YSYEKL. The CDR3 runs 14 residues. V lost 4 bases, J lost 5 bases, and 9 bases lay in between. CDR3 amino acids: CASSRTVDNSPLHF. Here the CDR3 DNA reads TGCGCCAGCAGCCGGACAGTAGATAATTCACCCCTCCACTTT.

The rearrangement links TRBV11-2 to TRBJ2-5; no reliable D call. The CDR3 extends over 15 amino acids. V was clipped by 2 bases and J by 5 bases, with 15 bases between them. Germline V gene lookup returns CDR1 SGHAT and CDR2 FQNNGV. CDR3 sequence: CASSLTAARAETQYF. DNA for the CDR3: TGTGCCAGCAGCTTAACAGCAGCGCGTGCGGAGACCCAGTACTTC.

The chain joins TRBV5-1 to TRBJ2-5; 8 nucleotides align to TRBD2. V dropped 0 bases and J dropped 5; count of bases not matched to a gene: 3. CDR3 size: 14 residues. The germline V gene encodes CDR1 SGHRS and CDR2 YFSETQ. CDR3 DNA: TGCGCCAGCAGCTTGGTTAGCGGGGTTGAGACCCAGTACTTC. Translation: CASSLVSGVETQYF.

This clonotype turned up a few times. An end of the junction does not agree with germline; a read error may underlie this. V usage is TRBV7-7 and J usage is TRBJ2-7; 8 bases fit TRBD1. This CDR3 has 15 residues. Germline V CDR1 and CDR2: SSHAT, FNYEAQ (reference sequence). The CDR3 DNA reads as TGTGCTAGCAGCCTCGGACAGGGTCTCTCCTACGAGCAGTACTTC. It specifies CASSLGQGLSYEQYF.